This paragraph reports one TCR beta chain. Its antigen is not identified. The table came from immunoSEQ multiplex PCR; TCRdb's copy has only in-frame clones and leaves some out. The repertoire holds some 93,000 clones, with approximately 91% as singletons. Collection occurred without any documented infections or immune events in donors. This CDR3 is 12 amino acids long. V lost 9 bases to trimming and J lost 6 bases, with 11 bases between them. Germline values: CDR1 LNHNV, CDR2 YYDKDF (reference sequence). The entry originates in a study of identifying expanded T cells in peripheral blood. Study-level results: Differentially abundant clones: around 1.2 between replicates, about 16 at roughly 2 weeks, 19 to 20 at four. Clone count variance between roughly 2-week samples rose with total template count.

This TCR came from a person aged 18-69 years in good health. Sequencing used blood. The chain carries TRBV15 and TRBJ1-4; no definite D call. CDR3 nucleotides: TGTGCCACGGGCAGGAACTATGAAAAACTGTTTTTT. Protein sequence: CATGRNYEKLFF.